This record concerns one T cell receptor (beta chain) sequence. The data were taken from a study of shared clonotypes between healthy human individuals. Study summary: CD4 naive and memory got three plates each, CD8 naive two, CD8 memory one.

When replicate PCRs were run on sorted subsets, they used about 200 ng DNA, about 30,000 T cell genomes. Only in-frame clones appear in the TCRdb table, and some are missing; sequencing was by immunoSEQ multiplex PCR. This table has hundreds of thousands of clones, about 92% appearing once. There are 16 residues in the CDR3. The trim removed 1 base at V and 6 bases at J, leaving 7 bases unmatched. CDR1 is SGHDN, CDR2 FVKESK, per germline. Positively selected for CCR7, the CD45RO-negative cells used as naive CD8 cells excluded terminally differentiated effector memory CD45RA+ cells. This chain connects TRBV14 to TRBJ2-3, with 10 bases that match TRBD2. The material sequenced was naive CD8+ T cells sorted from blood. The origin of this receptor is a man younger than 45 in good health. DNA of the CDR3: TGTGCCAGCAGCCAAGTCCTAGCGGGAGTAGGTGATACGCAGTATTTT. Protein product: CASSQVLAGVGDTQYF.